Listed below are T cell receptor beta chains from one sample, sequenced in a study of blood T cells in healthy people across ages. TCRdb reprocessed the 5' RACE reads via MiXCR and lists one record per CDR3 protein. The sample shows roughly 800,000 distinct CDR3 sequences, roughly 25% of them seen only once. These sequences were also reported in another study, on T cells of mothers and their children.

Input material: blood. These receptors were collected from a boy between 10 and 17 years old in good health. CDR3s include the opening cysteine and the closing phenylalanine or tryptophan. A D gene is named only where the DNA matches it firmly. Only some rows state a clone size, as once, few, many or a class for expanded clones.

abundance: few; j_gene: TRBJ2-5; v_gene: TRBV10-3; d_gene: -; CDR3nt: TGTGCCATCAGTGAGAGGTTGGCAGGGGATGGGGAGACCCAGTACTTC; CDR3aa: CAISERLAGDGETQYF
abundance: few; j_gene: TRBJ1-3; v_gene: TRBV10-1; d_gene: TRBD1; CDR3nt: TGCGCCAGCAGTGGACAGGGAGGAAACACCATATATTTT; CDR3aa: CASSGQGGNTIYF
abundance: few; j_gene: TRBJ2-7; v_gene: TRBV5-1; d_gene: TRBD1; CDR3nt: TGCGCCAGCAGCTTTTCACCGGGACAGACCTACGAGCAGTACTTC; CDR3aa: CASSFSPGQTYEQYF
abundance: -; j_gene: TRBJ2-1; v_gene: TRBV3-1; d_gene: -; CDR3nt: TGTGCCAGCAGCCCACCTAGCGTCTCCTACAATGAGCAGTTCTTC; CDR3aa: CASSPPSVSYNEQFF
abundance: few; j_gene: TRBJ2-7; v_gene: TRBV2; d_gene: -; CDR3nt: TGTGCCAGCAGTTTTCGGCTTTGGGAATTTGGCATGACCTACGAGCAGTACTTC; CDR3aa: CASSFRLWEFGMTYEQYF
abundance: -; j_gene: TRBJ2-7; v_gene: TRBV4-1; d_gene: -; CDR3nt: TGCGCCAGCAGCCGGGGCAGTTTAACCTACGAGCAATACTTC; CDR3aa: CASSRGSLTYEQYF
abundance: -; j_gene: TRBJ2-5; v_gene: TRBV23-1; d_gene: TRBD1; CDR3nt: TGCGCCAGCAGAAAAAGACAGGGTAATGAGGAGACCCAGTACTTC; CDR3aa: CASRKRQGNEETQYF
abundance: -; j_gene: TRBJ1-3; v_gene: TRBV12-5; d_gene: -; CDR3nt: TGTGCTAGTGGTTTACTAGGAGACAGGGGAAACACCATATATTTT; CDR3aa: CASGLLGDRGNTIYF
abundance: few; j_gene: TRBJ1-1; v_gene: TRBV4-2; d_gene: -; CDR3nt: TGTGCCAGCAGCCAACCTTTTCCGGGACAATCAAACACTGAAGCTTTCTTT; CDR3aa: CASSQPFPGQSNTEAFF
abundance: -; j_gene: TRBJ2-5; v_gene: TRBV3-1; d_gene: -; CDR3nt: TGTGCCAGCAGCCAAGACAGGGGGGCCAGGGAGACCCAGTACTTC; CDR3aa: CASSQDRGARETQYF
abundance: few; j_gene: TRBJ1-4; v_gene: TRBV6-5; d_gene: TRBD1; CDR3nt: TGTGCCAGCAGGGACAGGGGGAATGAAAAACTGTTTTTT; CDR3aa: CASRDRGNEKLFF
abundance: few; j_gene: TRBJ2-7; v_gene: TRBV20-1; d_gene: -; CDR3nt: TGCAGTGCTCTATGGACCGGGAGCTCCTACGAGCAGTACTTC; CDR3aa: CSALWTGSSYEQYF
abundance: few; j_gene: TRBJ2-1; v_gene: TRBV25-1; d_gene: -; CDR3nt: TGTGCCAGCAGTGCGGACTCCTACAATGAGCAGTTCTTC; CDR3aa: CASSADSYNEQFF
abundance: -; j_gene: TRBJ2-4; v_gene: TRBV20-1; d_gene: -; CDR3nt: TGCAGTGCTCCCAGGGGCAGGGACAAAAACATTCAGTACTTC; CDR3aa: CSAPRGRDKNIQYF
abundance: -; j_gene: TRBJ2-7; v_gene: TRBV7-2; d_gene: TRBD1; CDR3nt: TGTGCCAGCACAATGACAGGGGACTACGAGCAGTACTTC; CDR3aa: CASTMTGDYEQYF
abundance: -; j_gene: TRBJ2-3; v_gene: TRBV12-3/TRBV12-4; d_gene: -; CDR3nt: TGTGCCAGCAGTTTGGGGGGACAGAGCACAGATGCGCAGTATTTT; CDR3aa: CASSLGGQSTDAQYF
abundance: -; j_gene: TRBJ1-1; v_gene: TRBV5-1; d_gene: TRBD1; CDR3nt: TGCGCCAGCAGTGGGACAGATAACACTGAAGCTTTCTTT; CDR3aa: CASSGTDNTEAFF
abundance: few; j_gene: TRBJ1-6; v_gene: TRBV2; d_gene: -; CDR3nt: TGTGCCAGCAGTGACACGAATTCACCCCTCCACTTT; CDR3aa: CASSDTNSPLHF
abundance: -; j_gene: TRBJ2-7; v_gene: TRBV20-1; d_gene: TRBD1; CDR3nt: TGCAGTGCTAGAGATTGGGACAGCTCCTACGAGCAGTACTTC; CDR3aa: CSARDWDSSYEQYF
abundance: -; j_gene: TRBJ2-2; v_gene: TRBV20-1; d_gene: -; CDR3nt: TGCAGTGCTAGAGATGGGACGCGGGGATTACCGAACACCGGGGAGCTGTTTTTT; CDR3aa: CSARDGTRGLPNTGELFF
abundance: -; j_gene: TRBJ2-2; v_gene: TRBV7-9; d_gene: TRBD1; CDR3nt: TGTGCCAGACAGGGGTACACCGGGGAGCTGTTTTTT; CDR3aa: CARQGYTGELFF
abundance: few; j_gene: TRBJ1-5; v_gene: TRBV12-3/TRBV12-4; d_gene: -; CDR3nt: TGTGCCAGCAGTTCCTACAGGGCCCTGAGCAATCAGCCCCAGCATTTT; CDR3aa: CASSSYRALSNQPQHF